This TCR beta chain is from a study of CD4 T cells in relation to SARS-CoV-2 and coronaviruses. Overall study: TCR beta CDR3s were sequenced after roughly ten-day antigen culture of PBMCs. Study results and limitations: About 65% of donors had memory CD4+ clonotypes crossrecognizing SARS-CoV-2 and common cold coronavirus spike. Samples before the pandemic and after infection were not matched within any donor.

Assay used: immunoSEQ multiplex PCR; TCRdb lists only in-frame clones, some missing. The sample holds 20,000 to 25,000 clones; under 85% are singletons and the top ten take more than 15%. The unexposed donors gave CD4+ T cells in about 2010-2018, prior to COVID-19. The cells were cultured for approximately ten days before CD4+ T cells were isolated. Testing used SARS-CoV-2 S/N and four cold-coronavirus spikes on unexposed-donor CD4+ T cells, cells permitting. CDR1 and CDR2 from the germline V gene are SNHLY and FYNNEI. V was clipped by 10 bases and J by 0 bases; unmatched bases: 11. The CDR3 loop spans 15 amino acids. A remark on this clone: The antigen remains unidentified.

The source of this sequence is a human donor in good health. The specimen was CD4+ T cells from PBMCs, cultured in vitro. J is TRBJ2-5 and V is TRBV2, with 7 bases fitting TRBD1. The DNA for the CDR3 is TGTGCCATCCAACCGGGACAGCGTTACCAAGAGACCCAGTACTTC. This sequence encodes CAIQPGQRYQETQYF.